Below are 17 T cell receptor beta chains sequenced from a single sample in a study of blood T cell repertoires in COVID-19. The repertoire was sequenced with immunoSEQ multiplex PCR; TCRdb's copy has only in-frame clones and lacks some. The data show around 320,000 clones, about nine tenths seen once. The sample consisted of peripheral blood. Receptors were obtained from a woman aged 30 to 39 with COVID-19, enrolled during active disease.

This chain links TRBV11-1 with TRBJ2-1; TRBD1 matches at 7 bases. CDR1 SGHAT and CDR2 FQDESV come from the germline V gene (reference sequence). The ends lost 5 bases at V and 10 bases at J; junction bases unmatched: 8. The CDR3 covers 13 residues. CDR3 in amino acids: CASSQTVDREQFF. In DNA form, the CDR3 reads TGTGCCAGCAGCCAGACCGTGGACAGGGAGCAGTTCTTC.

There are a few counts of this clone. This chain links TRBV30 with TRBJ1-1; D is unclear. With 0 bases removed from V and 0 bases from J, the gap between germline ends came to 5 bases. This CDR3 region has 13 residues. Germline CDR1 GTSNPN, CDR2 SVGIG (reference sequence). DNA of the CDR3: TGTGCCTGGAGTGTAGCCTTGAACACTGAAGCTTTCTTT. Its translation is CAWSVALNTEAFF.

The V and J genes are TRBV7-2 and TRBJ2-1; 12 bases line up with TRBD2. With V trimmed by 4 bases and J by 6 bases, 7 bases remained unmatched. The germline gives CDR1 SGHTA, CDR2 FQGNSA. The CDR3 spans 16 residues. As DNA, the CDR3 is TGTGCCAGCAGCTGGACTAGCGGGGCAACTGCCAATGAGCAGTTCTTC. Protein: CASSWTSGATANEQFF. The whole variable domain, filled in from reference TRBV7-2 and TRBJ2-1, reads GAGVSQSPSNKVTEKGKDVELRCDPISGHTALYWYRQSLGQGLEFLIYFQGNSAPDKSGLPSDRFSAERTGGSVSTLTIQRTQQEDSAVYLCASSWTSGATANEQFFGPGTRLTVL.

This chain links TRBV6-4 with TRBJ1-2, with TRBD1 matching 9 bases. This CDR3 has 15 amino acids. J gave up 5 bases and V 1 base, and 5 bases lay outside the gene matches. Per the germline V gene, CDR1 is MRHNA and CDR2 is SNTAGT. The CDR3 spells CASSDFFGQGYGYTF. CDR3 bases: TGTGCCAGCAGTGACTTCTTCGGACAGGGGTATGGCTACACCTTC.

The chain combines TRBV5-1 with TRBJ1-1, with 8 bases aligning to TRBD1. CDR1 is SGHRS and CDR2 is YFSETQ in the germline V gene. The CDR3 spans 16 residues. J lost 0 bases, V lost 3 bases, and 7 bases had no gene match. The CDR3 sequence: CASSYRDRLLNTEAFF. The CDR3 DNA reads TGCGCCAGCAGCTACCGGGACAGGTTACTGAACACTGAAGCTTTCTTT.

The chain carries TRBV21-1 and TRBJ1-3. TRBV21-1 is termed a pseudogene. This CDR3 comprises 18 residues. Here the CDR3 reads CAITHLLGKGATGNTIYF. DNA of the CDR3: TGTGCCATCACCCACCTCCTAGGGAAGGGAGCCACTGGAAACACCATATATTTT.

Worth noting for this clone: This sample also contains other DNA sequences that code for the same CDR3. The CDR3 loop is CASSQDEQGSGNTIYF. The CDR3 DNA sequence: TGTGCCAGCAGCCAAGATGAGCAGGGCTCTGGAAACACCATATATTTT. The rearrangement uses TRBV14 and TRBJ1-3; TRBD1 is a possible D gene (5 bases). The germline gives CDR1 SGHDN, CDR2 FVKESK. Between the trimmed V and J ends, which lost 0 bases and 0 bases, there was a span of 9 bases. The CDR3 contains 16 residues.

The CDR3 nucleotides are TGTGCCAGCAGCTTCCAGGGATGGGATTCACCCCTCCACTTT. Amino acid sequence: CASSFQGWDSPLHF. This chain joins TRBV7-2 and TRBJ1-6; the D gene is possibly TRBD1 (5 bases). Trimming removed 3 bases at V and 8 bases at J, with 11 bases between. The CDR3 consists of 14 residues. Germline CDR1 and CDR2: SGHTA and FQGNSA.

The V and J genes are TRBV2 and TRBJ1-5; 9 bases map to TRBD1. The CDR3 sequence is 14 residues long. Germline V gene lookup returns CDR1 SNHLY and CDR2 FYNNEI. V lost 4 bases to trimming and J lost 6 bases; unmatched junction nucleotides: 4. CDR3 amino acids: CASSGDRVGQPQHF. CDR3 in DNA: TGTGCCAGCAGTGGGGACAGGGTGGGTCAGCCCCAGCATTTT.

As regards this clone: This sample also contains other DNA sequences that code for the same CDR3. V usage is TRBV5-6 and J usage is TRBJ2-5; no clear D gene. The CDR3 consists of 14 residues. Germline V gives CDR1 SGHDT, CDR2 YYEEEE. V shed 0 bases and J shed 5 bases, with 11 bases lying between them. The DNA of the CDR3 is TGTGCCAGCAGCTTGGGATCGGGTGGGGAGACCCAGTACTTC. This encodes CASSLGSGGETQYF.

The gene calls are TRBV5-8 and TRBJ1-5, with 7 bases lining up with TRBD1. Germline CDR1 SGHTS, CDR2 YDEGEE. The CDR3 consists of 19 residues. Losses at the gene ends were 3 bases for V and 0 bases for J; bases not matched to a gene: 15. The DNA of the CDR3 is TGTGCCAGCAGCTCCGGGGACAGCCGGGCGAGTACTAGCAATCAGCCCCAGCATTTT. The encoded protein is CASSSGDSRASTSNQPQHF.

This clone was detected only once. The chain links TRBV9 to TRBJ2-1; TRBD1 aligns across 7 bases. There are 15 residues in the CDR3. Germline CDR1 reads SGDLS; CDR2 reads YYNGEE. V gave up 4 bases and J gave up 4 bases; unmatched junction bases: 8. CDR3 sequence: CASSPPRQGYNEQFF. The DNA of the CDR3 is TGTGCCAGCAGCCCCCCGAGACAGGGATACAATGAGCAGTTCTTC.

This rearrangement joins TRBV28 to TRBJ2-7; 8 bases fit TRBD1. CDR1 and CDR2 from the germline V gene are MDHEN and SYDVKM. This CDR3 region has 16 residues. The junction had 14 bases not matched to a gene; V was cut back by 3 bases and J by 7 bases. The CDR3 region is CASSLSAGTGEGEQYF. The CDR3, as DNA: TGTGCCAGCAGTTTGAGCGCCGGGACAGGCGAGGGAGAGCAGTACTTC.

This clone was counted once. V gene TRBV4-2 combines with J gene TRBJ2-4, with D tentatively TRBD2 (6 bases). V was pared by 2 bases and J by 0 bases, with 14 bases between. The CDR3 totals 17 residues. Germline CDR1 and CDR2: LGHNA and YNFKEQ. DNA for the CDR3: TGTGCCAGCAGCCAATCCCGGGGCGGGATAGCCAAAAACATTCAGTACTTC. The encoded protein is CASSQSRGGIAKNIQYF.

The gene calls are TRBV7-9 and TRBJ2-4, with 8 bases aligning to TRBD2. The germline CDR1 and CDR2 sequences are SEHNR and FQNEAQ (reference sequence). V gave up 9 bases and J gave up 5 bases; unmatched junction bases: 3. This CDR3 has 12 residues. The CDR3 reads CASRSGENIQYF. In nucleotides, the CDR3 is TGTGCCAGTCGTAGCGGGGAAAACATTCAGTACTTC. Full variable domain (rest looked up from reference TRBV7-9 and TRBJ2-4): DTGVSQNPRHKITKRGQNVTFRCDPISEHNRLYWYRQTLGQGPEFLTYFQNEAQLEKSRLLSDRFSAERPKGSFSTLEIQRTEQGDSAMYLCASRSGENIQYFGAGTRLSVL.

V usage is TRBV3-1 (or the pseudogene TRBV3-2) and J usage is TRBJ1-6; 7 bases line up with TRBD1. Trimming took 1 base from V and 4 from J; bases not matched to a gene: 10. This CDR3 is 18 amino acids long. Per germline, CDR1 LGHDT and CDR2 YNNKEL (reference sequence). The CDR3 region has the DNA TGTGCCAGCAGCCAAGGTAGGGCGACAGGGATTTATAATTCACCCCTCCACTTT. As protein: CASSQGRATGIYNSPLHF.

This chain links TRBV6-4 with TRBJ2-7; D not certain. V lost 3 bases, J lost 2 bases, and 8 bases lay in between. Germline CDR1 and CDR2: MRHNA and SNTAGT. The CDR3 extends over 13 amino acids. As DNA, the CDR3 is TGTGCCAGCAGTGAAGGTAGCACCTACGAGCAGTACTTC. Protein sequence: CASSEGSTYEQYF.